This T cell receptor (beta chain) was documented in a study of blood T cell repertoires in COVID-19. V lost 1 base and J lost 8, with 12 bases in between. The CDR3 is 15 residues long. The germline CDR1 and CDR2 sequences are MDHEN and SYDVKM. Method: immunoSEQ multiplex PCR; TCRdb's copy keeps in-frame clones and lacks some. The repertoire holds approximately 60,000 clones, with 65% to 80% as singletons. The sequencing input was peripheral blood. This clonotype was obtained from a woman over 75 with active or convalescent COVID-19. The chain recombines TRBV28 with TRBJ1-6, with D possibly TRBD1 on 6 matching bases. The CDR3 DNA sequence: TGTGCCAGCAGTTTATACCAGGGGCTGCATTCACCCCTCCACTTT. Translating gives CASSLYQGLHSPLHF.